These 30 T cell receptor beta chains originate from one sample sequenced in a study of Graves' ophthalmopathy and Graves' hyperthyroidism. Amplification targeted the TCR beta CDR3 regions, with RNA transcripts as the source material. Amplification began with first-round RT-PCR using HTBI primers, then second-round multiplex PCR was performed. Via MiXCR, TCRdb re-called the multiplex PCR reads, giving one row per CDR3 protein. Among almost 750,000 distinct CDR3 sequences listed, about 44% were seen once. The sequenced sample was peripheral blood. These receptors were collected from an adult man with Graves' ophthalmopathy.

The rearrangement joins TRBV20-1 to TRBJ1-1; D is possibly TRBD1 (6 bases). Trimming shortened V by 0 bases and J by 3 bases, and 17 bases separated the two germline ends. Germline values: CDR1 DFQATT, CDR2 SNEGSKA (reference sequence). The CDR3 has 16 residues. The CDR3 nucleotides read TGCAGTGCTAGAGATCTCGTTGGGGGCAGGGACACTGAAGCTTTCTTT. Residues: CSARDLVGGRDTEAFF.

Here the CDR3 DNA reads TGTGCCAGCAGTTACGAGTTCGGGGGAGAGACCCAGTACTTC. Residues: CASSYEFGGETQYF. The chain couples TRBV6-2 or TRBV6-3 to TRBJ2-5, with D maybe TRBD2 (6 bases). The V end lost 2 bases, the J end lost 4 bases, and 11 bases lay between the germline ends. The germline CDR1 and CDR2 sequences are MNHEY and SVGEGT. The CDR3 runs to 14 residues.

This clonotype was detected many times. In DNA form, the CDR3 reads TGTGCCACCAGCAGAGATAGACAGAACACCGGGGAGCTGTTTTTT. This sequence encodes CATSRDRQNTGELFF. V usage is TRBV15 and J usage is TRBJ2-2; D gene ambiguous. Germline CDR1 LNHNV, CDR2 YYDKDF (reference sequence). The CDR3 covers 15 residues. Trimming stripped 0 bases from V and 1 base from J, with 6 bases between.

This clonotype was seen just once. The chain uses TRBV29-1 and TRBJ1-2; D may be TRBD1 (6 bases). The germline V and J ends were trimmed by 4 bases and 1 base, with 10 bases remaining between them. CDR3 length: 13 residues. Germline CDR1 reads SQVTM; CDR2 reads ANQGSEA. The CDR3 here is CSVGQGSNYGYTF. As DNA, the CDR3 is TGCAGCGTTGGCCAGGGGAGTAACTATGGCTACACCTTC.

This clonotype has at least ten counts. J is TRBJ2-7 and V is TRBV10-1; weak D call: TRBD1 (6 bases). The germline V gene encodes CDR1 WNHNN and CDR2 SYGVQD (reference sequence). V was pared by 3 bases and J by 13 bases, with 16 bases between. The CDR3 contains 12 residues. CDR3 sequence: CASSDGGRSVYF. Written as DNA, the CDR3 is TGCGCCAGCAGTGATGGGGGCCGGAGTGTTTACTTC.

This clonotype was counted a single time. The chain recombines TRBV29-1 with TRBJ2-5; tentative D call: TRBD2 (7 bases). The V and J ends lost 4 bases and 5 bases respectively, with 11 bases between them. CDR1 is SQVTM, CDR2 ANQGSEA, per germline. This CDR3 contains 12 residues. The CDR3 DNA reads TGCAGCGTTGCGGGGGGCAGTGAGACCCAGTACTTC. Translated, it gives CSVAGGSETQYF.

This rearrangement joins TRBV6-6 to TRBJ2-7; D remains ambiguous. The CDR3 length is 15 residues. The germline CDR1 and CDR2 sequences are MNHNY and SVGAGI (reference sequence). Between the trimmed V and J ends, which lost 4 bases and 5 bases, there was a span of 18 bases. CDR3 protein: CASSSGSPSTDEQYF. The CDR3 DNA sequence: TGTGCCAGCAGTTCTGGTTCCCCGTCGACGGACGAGCAGTACTTC.

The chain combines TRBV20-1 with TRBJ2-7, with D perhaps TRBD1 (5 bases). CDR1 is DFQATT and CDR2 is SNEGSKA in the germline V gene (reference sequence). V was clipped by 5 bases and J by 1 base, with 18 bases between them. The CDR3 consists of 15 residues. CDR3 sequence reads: CSARDDWAGSYEQYF. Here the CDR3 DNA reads TGCAGTGCTCGTGACGACTGGGCAGGGTCCTACGAGCAGTACTTC.

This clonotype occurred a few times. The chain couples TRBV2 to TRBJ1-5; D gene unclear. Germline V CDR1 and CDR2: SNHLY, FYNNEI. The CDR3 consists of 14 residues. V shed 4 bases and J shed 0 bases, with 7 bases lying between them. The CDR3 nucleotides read TGTGCCAGCAGTGGCTACAATAGCAATCAGCCCCAGCATTTT. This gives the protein CASSGYNSNQPQHF.

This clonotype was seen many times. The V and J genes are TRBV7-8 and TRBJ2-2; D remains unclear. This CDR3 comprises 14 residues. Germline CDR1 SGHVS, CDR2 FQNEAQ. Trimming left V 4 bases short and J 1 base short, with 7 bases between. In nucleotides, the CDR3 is TGTGCCAGCAGCTCCTACAAGAACACCGGGGAGCTGTTTTTT. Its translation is CASSSYKNTGELFF.

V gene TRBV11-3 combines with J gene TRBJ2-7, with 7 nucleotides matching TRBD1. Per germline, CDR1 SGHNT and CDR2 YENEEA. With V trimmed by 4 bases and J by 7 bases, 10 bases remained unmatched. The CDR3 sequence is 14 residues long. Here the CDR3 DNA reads TGTGCCAGCAGCTCGACAGGGTCCTCCGGGGAGCAGTACTTC. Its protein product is CASSSTGSSGEQYF.

CDR3 in amino acids: CASARVGQRGNQPQHF. The CDR3 bases are TGTGCCAGCGCCAGGGTAGGACAAAGGGGCAATCAGCCCCAGCATTTT. The rearrangement joins TRBV2 to TRBJ1-5; possibly TRBD1 for D (5 bases). The CDR3 is 16 amino acids. The germline V gene encodes CDR1 SNHLY and CDR2 FYNNEI. Trimming removed 8 bases from V and 2 bases from J, with 19 bases in between.

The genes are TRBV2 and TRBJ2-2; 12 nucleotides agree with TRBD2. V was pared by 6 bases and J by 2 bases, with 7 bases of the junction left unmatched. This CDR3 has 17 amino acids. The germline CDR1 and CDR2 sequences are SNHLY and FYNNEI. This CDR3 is CASSSGGLAGNTGELFF. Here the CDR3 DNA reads TGTGCCAGCAGCTCAGGAGGACTAGCGGGAAACACCGGGGAGCTGTTTTTT.

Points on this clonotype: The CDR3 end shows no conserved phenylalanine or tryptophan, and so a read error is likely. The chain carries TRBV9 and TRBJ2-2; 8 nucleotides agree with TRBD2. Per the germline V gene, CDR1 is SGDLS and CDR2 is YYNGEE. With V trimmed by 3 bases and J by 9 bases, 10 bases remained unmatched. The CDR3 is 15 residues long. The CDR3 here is CASSASGGFVWELFS. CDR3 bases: TGTGCCAGCAGCGCAAGCGGGGGCTTTGTCTGGGAGCTGTTTTCT.

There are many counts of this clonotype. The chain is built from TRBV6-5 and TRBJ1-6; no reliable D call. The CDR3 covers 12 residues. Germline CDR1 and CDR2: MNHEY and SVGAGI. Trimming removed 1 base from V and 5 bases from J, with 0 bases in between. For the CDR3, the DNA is TGTGCCAGCAGTTACTATAATTCACCCCTCCACTTT. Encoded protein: CASSYYNSPLHF.

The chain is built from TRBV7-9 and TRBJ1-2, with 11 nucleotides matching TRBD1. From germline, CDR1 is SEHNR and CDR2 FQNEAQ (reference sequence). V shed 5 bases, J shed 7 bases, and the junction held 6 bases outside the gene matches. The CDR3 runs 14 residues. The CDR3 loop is CASSVDRGQLGYTF. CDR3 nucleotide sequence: TGTGCCAGCAGCGTGGACAGGGGGCAGCTTGGCTACACCTTC.

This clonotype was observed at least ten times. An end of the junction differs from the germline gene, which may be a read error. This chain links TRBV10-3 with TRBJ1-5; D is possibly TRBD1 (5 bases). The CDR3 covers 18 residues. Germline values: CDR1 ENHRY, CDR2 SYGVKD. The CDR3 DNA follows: TGTGCCAGCAGTGAATCGGTCGGAGGTCCAGGGCGCAATCAGCCCCAGCATTTT. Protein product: CASSESVGGPGRNQPQHF.

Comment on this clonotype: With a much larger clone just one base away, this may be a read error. CDR3 sequence reads: CASSDAPGQVNSPLHF. The CDR3 DNA is TGTGCCAGCAGCGATGCCCCCGGACAGGTGAACTCACCCCTCCACTTT. The chain uses TRBV7-9 and TRBJ1-6; 7 positions agree with TRBD1. V was clipped by 5 bases and J by 10 bases; unmatched bases: 14. Germline V gene data show CDR1 as SEHNR and CDR2 as FQNEAQ (reference sequence). CDR3 size: 16 residues.

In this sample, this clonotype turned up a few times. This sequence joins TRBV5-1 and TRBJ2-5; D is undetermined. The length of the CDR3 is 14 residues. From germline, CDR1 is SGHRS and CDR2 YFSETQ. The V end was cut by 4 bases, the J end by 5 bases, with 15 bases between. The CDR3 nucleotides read TGCGCCAGCAGCCCGTCGACCGTCCGGGAGACCCAGTACTTC. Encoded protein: CASSPSTVRETQYF.

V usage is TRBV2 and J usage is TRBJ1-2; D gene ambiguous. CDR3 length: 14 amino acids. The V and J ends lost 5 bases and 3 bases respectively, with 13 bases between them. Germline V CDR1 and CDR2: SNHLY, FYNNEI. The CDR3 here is CASSSTNSDYGYTF. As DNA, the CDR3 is TGTGCCAGCAGTTCCACGAACTCCGACTATGGCTACACCTTC.

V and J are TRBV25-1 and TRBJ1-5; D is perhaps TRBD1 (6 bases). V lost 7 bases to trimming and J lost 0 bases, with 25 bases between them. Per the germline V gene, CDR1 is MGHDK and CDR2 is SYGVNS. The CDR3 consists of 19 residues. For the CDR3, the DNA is TGTGCCAGCACAGAGATGAGGACAGCGACCATTAATAGCAATCAGCCCCAGCATTTT. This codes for CASTEMRTATINSNQPQHF.

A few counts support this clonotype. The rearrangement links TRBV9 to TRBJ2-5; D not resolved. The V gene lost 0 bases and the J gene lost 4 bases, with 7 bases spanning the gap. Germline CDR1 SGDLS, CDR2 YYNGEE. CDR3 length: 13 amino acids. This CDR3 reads CASSVDGRETQYF. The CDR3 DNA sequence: TGTGCCAGCAGCGTAGATGGGCGAGAGACCCAGTACTTC.

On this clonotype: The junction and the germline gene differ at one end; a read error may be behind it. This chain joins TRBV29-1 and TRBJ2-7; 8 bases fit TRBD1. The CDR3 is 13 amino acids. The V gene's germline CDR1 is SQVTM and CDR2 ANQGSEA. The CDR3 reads CGVVTGASSEQYF. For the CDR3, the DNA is TGCGGCGTTGTGACAGGGGCGTCGAGCGAGCAGTACTTC.

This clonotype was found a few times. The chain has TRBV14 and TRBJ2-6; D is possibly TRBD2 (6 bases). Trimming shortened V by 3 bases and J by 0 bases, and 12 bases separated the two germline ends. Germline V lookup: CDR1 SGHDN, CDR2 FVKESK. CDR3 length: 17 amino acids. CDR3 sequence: CASSHRDSLSGANVLTF. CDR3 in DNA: TGTGCCAGCAGCCACAGGGACTCCCTCTCTGGGGCCAACGTCCTGACTTTC. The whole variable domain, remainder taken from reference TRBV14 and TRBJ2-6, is EAGVTQFPSHSVIEKGQTVTLRCDPISGHDNLYWYRRVMGKEIKFLLHFVKESKQDESGMPNNRFLAERTGGTYSTLKVQPAELEDSGVYFCASSHRDSLSGANVLTFGAGSRLTVL.

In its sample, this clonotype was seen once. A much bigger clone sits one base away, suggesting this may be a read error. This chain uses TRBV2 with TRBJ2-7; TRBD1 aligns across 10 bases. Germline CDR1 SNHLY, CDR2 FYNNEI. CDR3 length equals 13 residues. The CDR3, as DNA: TGTGCCAGCACCCGACAGGGGGCCTACGAGCAGCACTTC. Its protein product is CASTRQGAYEQHF.

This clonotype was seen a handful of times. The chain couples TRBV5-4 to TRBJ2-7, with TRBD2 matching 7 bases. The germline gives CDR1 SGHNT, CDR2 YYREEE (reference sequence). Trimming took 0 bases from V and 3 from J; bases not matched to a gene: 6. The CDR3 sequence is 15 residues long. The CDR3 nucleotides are TGTGCCAGCAGCTTGGGACTAGCAGAAGTCTACGAGCAGTACTTC. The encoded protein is CASSLGLAEVYEQYF. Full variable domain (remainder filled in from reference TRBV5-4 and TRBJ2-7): ETGVTQSPTHLIKTRGQQVTLRCSSQSGHNTVSWYQQALGQGPQFIFQYYREEENGRGNFPPRFSGLQFPNYSSELNVNALELDDSALYLCASSLGLAEVYEQYFGPGTRLTVT.

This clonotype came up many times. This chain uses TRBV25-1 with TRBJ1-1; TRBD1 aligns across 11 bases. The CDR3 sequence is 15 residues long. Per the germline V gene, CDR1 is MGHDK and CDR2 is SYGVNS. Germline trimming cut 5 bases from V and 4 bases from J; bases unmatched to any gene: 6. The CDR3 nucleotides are TGTGCCAGCAGTTTTGGGGGACAGGGGGTCACTGAAGCTTTCTTT. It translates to CASSFGGQGVTEAFF.

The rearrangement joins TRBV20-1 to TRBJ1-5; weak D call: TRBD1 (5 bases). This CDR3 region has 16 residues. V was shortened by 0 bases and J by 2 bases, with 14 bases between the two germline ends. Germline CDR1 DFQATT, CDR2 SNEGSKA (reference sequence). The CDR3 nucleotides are TGCAGTGCTAGAGATTCCAGGGAATTCCGCAATCAGCCCCAGCATTTT. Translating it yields CSARDSREFRNQPQHF.

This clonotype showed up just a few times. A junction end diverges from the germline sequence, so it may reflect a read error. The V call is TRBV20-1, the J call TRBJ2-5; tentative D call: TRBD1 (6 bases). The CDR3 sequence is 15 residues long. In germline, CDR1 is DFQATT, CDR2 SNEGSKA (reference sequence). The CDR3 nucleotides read TGCAGTGCGAGAGACCTCCAGGGGAATAGGGAGACCCAGTACTTC. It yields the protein CSARDLQGNRETQYF.

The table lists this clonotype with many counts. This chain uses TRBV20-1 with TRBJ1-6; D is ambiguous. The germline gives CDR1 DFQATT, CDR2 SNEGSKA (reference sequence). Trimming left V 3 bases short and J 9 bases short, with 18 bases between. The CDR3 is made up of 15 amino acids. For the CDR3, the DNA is TGCAGTGCTAGGGCCCTCGAAGTAGGGCTTTCACCCCTCCACTTT. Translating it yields CSARALEVGLSPLHF.